This T cell receptor (beta chain) was recorded in a study of cytomegalovirus exposure and HLA in healthy donors (dated by TCRdb to 2016 to 2017). Some background on the complete study: An earlier analysis of some 550 of the donors reported approximately 290 Gb of sequence data and some 100 million unique TCR beta sequences from about 180 million T cells. The number of typed donors differed by locus: roughly 629-640 for A, B, C, DRB1 and DQB1; about 520 for DQA1; some 590 for DPA1; and about 450 for DPB1. Using immunosequencing, the study profiled T cell repertoires from fewer than 850 subjects and related those repertoires to cytomegalovirus serostatus. An earlier analysis of 587 of the donors applied high-throughput TCR beta sequencing to assess whether each TCR beta V gene segment acted as functional or pseudogenic. To study patterns of TCR occurrence, a later analysis re-analyzed previously published TCR beta repertoires from around 660 donors and added high-resolution HLA genotyping. A later genetic analysis used genome-wide SNP genotypes for about three fifths of the 666 donors, treating that subset as a discovery cohort. About five DR-DQ haplotypes were handled as single units for association and clustering, since linkage in the cohort was strong. Across approximately 400 genotyped donors of the cohort, an average of approximately 200,000 unique TCR beta nucleotide sequences per donor were sequenced, and 15% to 20% of those sequences were non-productive. An early release that covered about 640 HLA-typed donors contained around 300 gigabases of sequencing data and about 93 million unique TCR sequences. Donor age, sex, ethnicity and CMV serostatus were collected together with the repertoire data. Besides the first cohort of more than 650 subjects, a separate validation cohort made up of 120 different subjects was used. Rather than using new phenotypic data, the later analysis identified candidate immune exposures from TCR beta sequences and from how often those sequences occurred across donors. High-throughput TCR immunosequencing, statistical association of individual TCRs with disease status, and machine learning were combined to predict cytomegalovirus infection status. Class I and class II HLA loci were covered by the typing at four-digit resolution. All discovery cohort repertoires had been generated using a single sequencing platform. The genetic ancestry cluster associated with self-reported Caucasian donors included 70% to 85% of the 398 genotyped donors. The study was designed to test whether signatures of past pathogen exposure could be identified by cataloging public T cell receptors. General findings and caveats noted by the study authors: Because some donors lacked HLA typing at each locus, the association tests relied only on the typed subset. In a later analysis, HLA-associated TCR beta chains showed more clonal expansion and lower generation probabilities than non-associated chains that were equally common. Most TCR sequences were seen in very few donors, while some public TCRs were found in many individuals. Correlated functional status among segregating V segments might be attributable to linkage disequilibrium, but an unknown experimental factor could not be ruled out. In a later analysis, the rate of TCR association differed among HLA loci, with DRB1 alleles having the most associated TCRs and HLA-C alleles having the fewest. At a false discovery rate of 0.05, a later analysis linked around 15,000 TCR beta sequences to specific HLA alleles. An earlier analysis of around 600 of the donors showed that most TCR beta V segments appeared in productive rearrangements either about 90% or about 30% of the time, which broadly matched IMGT annotations. Only TCR beta chains were sequenced in this cohort, and the absence of alpha or paired-chain data limited detectable features. The authors suggested that the approach could potentially be extended to other disease states and immunological phenotypes. Strong co-occurrence of HLA alleles, especially DR and DQ, made assigning TCR associations to individual alleles difficult. In a later genetic analysis, fewer N-insertions in productive TCRs were reported among donors in an Asian-associated ancestry cluster than the 666-donor mean. Because counts were too low, around 17 rarely observed V segments, including chromosome 9 orphons, were left out of the earlier analysis of 587 of the donors. The sequencing pipeline was judged likely to have produced a cluster of highly shared sequence variants as a technical artifact. A further reported finding was that TCR beta sequences accurately predicted the HLA-A and HLA-B alleles for most subjects in the first cohort. In a later genetic analysis, a missense DCLRE1C variant was associated with V-gene and J-gene trimming of TCR beta chains, and the association was replicated in an independent cohort. Most CMV-associated TCR beta chains appeared to be HLA-restricted in a later analysis, and the HLA associations seemed to be driven largely by CMV exposure. Several of the top co-occurrence clusters appeared to be linked to parvovirus B19, influenza, CMV and Epstein-Barr virus, according to a later analysis. A total of 150 or so TCR beta chains were listed by the study as associated with cytomegalovirus. Roughly uniform sequencing depth across donors was assumed in presence/absence analyses, although this assumption may not hold. Some IMGT-functional V segments, including TRBV6-2 and TRBV6-3, could not be told apart with the 87-base-pair reads, so those segments were excluded. The classifier was reported to diagnose cytomegalovirus status with high specificity and sensitivity in both the original and validation cohorts. In vitro tests confirmed that a few of the cytomegalovirus-associated TCR beta chains recognize cytomegalovirus antigens. For the cohort, immune exposure information was limited to CMV serostatus.

A remark on this clone: Its antigen is unknown. The record has no base qualities; no much larger clone is one base away.

Receptors were amplified or captured by the immunoSEQ multiplex PCR assay. For the multiplex PCR, a mixture combining 60 forward primers for TCR Vbeta segments and 13 reverse primers for TCR Jbeta segments was used. Amplification of the CDR3 region of rearranged TCR beta genes was performed with a multiplex PCR assay on genomic DNA. Amplified TCR beta libraries were sequenced as 87-base-pair reads on the Illumina HiSeq System. The original methods were these. In a later analysis, tens of millions of unique TCR beta chains were counted across the 666 repertoires, and roughly 11 million of these chains were shared by at least two donors. Raw reads were error-corrected and collapsed into unique sequences with a nearest-neighbor algorithm that merged closely related sequences to remove PCR and sequencing errors. To assign V, D and J gene segments, CDR3 sequences were aligned to IMGT reference sequences. Each retained sequence needed at least a six-nucleotide match to both a V gene segment and a J gene segment. A rearrangement was called productive if the CDR3 had no stop codons and remained in frame with V and J, and every other rearrangement was called non-productive. CDR3 was defined according to IMGT convention as the region running from the second conserved V-encoded cysteine to the conserved J-encoded phenylalanine. The earlier analysis of about 530 of the donors excluded any sequence lacking an unambiguous match to a single V gene segment. An earlier analysis of almost 600 of the donors classified V segments as functional when productive rearrangements were above 56.7% and as segregating when the standard deviation between donors was above 5%. To diagnose cytomegalovirus status from the catalog of TCR beta chain sequences, a statistical classification framework was built. In a later analysis, TCR nucleotide sequences were compared against IMGT/GENE-DB human TR gene sequences so that V and J genes could be assigned. Using the TCRdist pipeline, a later analysis assigned CDR3 sequences along with most-parsimonious VDJ recombination scenarios. In a later analysis, every TCR beta chain was defined by the combination of its CDR3 amino acid sequence and its V-gene family, and reads without a unique V-gene family were dropped. To address suspected cross-contamination and a sequencing artifact, a later analysis removed a few hundred highly shared, low-generation-probability nucleotide sequences. In a later analysis, a clonal expansion index was calculated for each public chain from normalized within-repertoire ranks of inferred template counts. In a later analysis, generation probabilities were computed with a VDJ recombination model fitted to out-of-frame rearrangements, and the resulting probabilities were checked against IGoR. In a later analysis, hypergeometric tests were used to score TCR-TCR, TCR-HLA and TCR-CMV co-occurrence, with a repertoire-size bias correction applied to TCR pairs. In a later analysis, false discovery rates were estimated by permuting HLA or CMV assignments 20 times. In a later analysis, co-occurring TCRs were grouped with DBSCAN, and TCRdist sequence similarity was added when clustering was performed within HLA-allele-positive subsets. Repertoires with fewer than 30,000 or more than 120,000 public chains, plus five repertoires with anomalous nucleotide sharing, were excluded from co-occurrence clustering. Held by TCRdb, this immuneACCESS table contains in-frame sequences only and omits some clones. Under half of the omission traces to an unresolved V gene where checked; the cause of the rest is unknown. Clone size and the V and J calls come from that table; the DNA yielded D and trimming. In all, the sample holds more than 150,000 clones, and over 75% of those were seen once. The leading ten clones occupy 1% of the sample.

Inclusive of the bounding cysteine and phenylalanine, the CDR3 is 15 residues long. Solely the CDR3 DNA is kept, with 45 bases framed from the first base. V ends up 0 bases short and J 7 bases short, with an unmatched junction base count of 6. Sequences LGHNA (CDR1) and YSLEER (CDR2) are obtained from the germline V gene. The cohort consisted of some 670 healthy bone marrow donors. All cohort members were sampled while nominally healthy, although unrecorded immune exposures were likely present. The donor tested CMV seropositive, placing the donor among the 250 to 350 seropositive members of the cohort. Each donor provided a peripheral blood sample, and peripheral blood mononuclear cells were used for TCR beta sequencing. Genomic DNA was extracted from the blood cell samples with the Qiagen DNeasy Blood Extraction Kit.

Material for sequencing was PBMCs. The chain links TRBV4-3 with TRBJ1-3, with 7 junctional bases fitting TRBD1. The origin of this receptor is a woman in her fifties or sixties in good health and CMV-seropositive. The CDR3 sequence is CASSQEQTGRNTIYF. The DNA is TGCGCCAGCAGCCAAGAACAGACAGGGAGGAACACCATATATTTT.